The source of this T cell receptor beta chain is a study of blood T cell repertoires in COVID-19. Study summary: Sites in the United States, Italy and Spain provided acute and convalescent COVID-19 samples. Nucleic acid was either cDNA or gDNA, and it came from T cells, B-cell-depleted T cells, or PBMCs.

The CDR3 extends over 17 amino acids. V was pared by 4 bases and J by 7 bases, with 13 bases of the junction left unmatched. The V gene's germline CDR1 is LGHDT and CDR2 YNNKEL (reference sequence). A Seattle source enrolled patients during active infection and followed them longitudinally. As originally analysed: The authors estimated nucleated cell counts from reference gene primer amplification. The table came from immunoSEQ multiplex PCR; TCRdb's copy has only in-frame clones and leaves some out. V, J and clone size derive from that table, while D and trimming were established from the DNA sequence. There are approximately 110,000 clones in the sample; 75% to 90% occur only once, and around 5.5% lies in the top ten.

This TCR was recovered from a woman aged 60-70 years with COVID-19, enrolled during active disease. Source material: peripheral blood. The chain couples TRBV3-1 (or the pseudogene TRBV3-2) to TRBJ1-4; 9 positions agree with TRBD1. The CDR3 reads CASSPGAGTGYSEKLFF. The CDR3 DNA reads as TGTGCCAGCAGCCCCGGTGCCGGGACAGGGTACTCTGAAAAACTGTTTTTT.